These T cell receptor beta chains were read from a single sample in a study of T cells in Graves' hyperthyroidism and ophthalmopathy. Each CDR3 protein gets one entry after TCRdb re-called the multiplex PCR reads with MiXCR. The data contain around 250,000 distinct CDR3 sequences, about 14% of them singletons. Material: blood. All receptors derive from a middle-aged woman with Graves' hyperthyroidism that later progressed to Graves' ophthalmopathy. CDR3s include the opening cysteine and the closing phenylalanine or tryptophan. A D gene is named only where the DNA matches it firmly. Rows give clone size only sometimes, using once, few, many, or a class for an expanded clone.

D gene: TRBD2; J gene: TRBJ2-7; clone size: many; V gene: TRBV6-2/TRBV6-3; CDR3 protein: CASSYSVTSGLEQYF; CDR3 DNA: TGTGCCAGCAGTTACTCGGTCACTAGCGGCCTCGAGCAGTACTTC
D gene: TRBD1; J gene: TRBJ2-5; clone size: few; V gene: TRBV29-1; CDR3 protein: CSVGRGLQETQYF; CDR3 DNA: TGCAGCGTTGGCAGGGGGCTCCAAGAGACCCAGTACTTC
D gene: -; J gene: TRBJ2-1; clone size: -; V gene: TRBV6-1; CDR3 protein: CASSGYEIAYNEQFF; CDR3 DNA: TGTGCCAGCAGTGGGTATGAGATTGCTTACAATGAGCAGTTCTTC
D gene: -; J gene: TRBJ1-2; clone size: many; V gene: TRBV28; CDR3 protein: CASSFSGGPPNYGYTF; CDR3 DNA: TGTGCCAGCAGTTTCTCGGGGGGACCTCCTAACTATGGCTACACCTTC
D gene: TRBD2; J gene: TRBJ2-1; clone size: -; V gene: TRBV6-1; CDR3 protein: CASSDTSASSYNEQFF; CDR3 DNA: TGTGCCAGCAGTGATACTAGCGCAAGCTCCTACAATGAGCAGTTCTTC
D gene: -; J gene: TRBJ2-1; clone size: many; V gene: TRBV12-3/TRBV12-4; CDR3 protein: CASSPGREQFF; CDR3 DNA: TGTGCCAGCAGTCCCGGCCGCGAGCAGTTCTTC
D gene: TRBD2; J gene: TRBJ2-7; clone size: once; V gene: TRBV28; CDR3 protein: CASSAVASGRSVWYEQYF; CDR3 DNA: TGTGCCAGCAGTGCCGTCGCGAGCGGGAGATCTGTGTGGTACGAGCAGTACTTC
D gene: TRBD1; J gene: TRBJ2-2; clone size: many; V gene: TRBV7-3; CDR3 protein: CASSPGQPTGELFF; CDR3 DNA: TGTGCCAGCAGCCCGGGACAGCCCACCGGGGAGCTGTTTTTT
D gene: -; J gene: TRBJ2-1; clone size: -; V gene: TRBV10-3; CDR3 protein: CAISESTGLNEQFF; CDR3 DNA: TGTGCCATCAGTGAGTCTACAGGTTTAAATGAGCAGTTCTTC
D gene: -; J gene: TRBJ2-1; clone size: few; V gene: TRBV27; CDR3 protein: CASSLFLRGSYNEQFF; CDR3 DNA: TGTGCCAGCAGTTTATTTCTCCGCGGGTCTTACAATGAGCAGTTCTTC